One sample yielded the 18 T cell receptor beta chains listed below, sequenced in a study of CD8 T cells in Susac syndrome. Random hexamers were used to reverse transcribe roughly 0.5 to 1 ug of RNA. TCRdb re-derived calls from the immunoSEQ multiplex PCR reads in MiXCR, one entry per CDR3 protein. Among 120,000 or so distinct CDR3 sequences listed, 85% to 95% were seen once. Specimen: CD4+ T cells from PBMCs. All receptors derive from a human donor with multiple sclerosis.

The chain recombines TRBV20-1 with TRBJ2-7, with D perhaps being TRBD1 or TRBD2 (5 bases each). Germline-derived CDR1 and CDR2 are DFQATT and SNEGSKA (reference sequence). The germline V and J ends were trimmed by 3 bases and 1 base, with 13 bases remaining between them. CDR3 length equals 14 residues. DNA of the CDR3: TGCAGTGCTAGTCTCCAGGGACGTTCCTACGAGCAGTACTTC. Its protein product is CSASLQGRSYEQYF.

The CDR3 loop reads CSCNRANNLNTEAFF. As DNA, the CDR3 is TGCAGCTGTAACCGGGCCAACAATTTGAACACTGAAGCTTTCTTT. This chain uses TRBV29-1 with TRBJ1-1; D gene unclear. The CDR3 totals 15 residues. V was trimmed by 8 bases and J by 0 bases, leaving 19 bases between them. Germline CDR1 SQVTM, CDR2 ANQGSEA. Based on the CDR3 plus reference TRBV29-1 and TRBJ1-1, the full variable domain is SAVISQKPSRDICQRGTSLTIQCQVDSQVTMMFWYRQQPGQSLTLIATANQGSEATYESGFVIDKFPISRPNLTFSTLTVSNMSPEDSSIYLCSCNRANNLNTEAFFGQGTRLTVV.

The chain recombines TRBV30 with TRBJ2-5; 13 bases match TRBD2. Germline loops: CDR1 GTSNPN, CDR2 SVGIG (reference sequence). CDR3 size: 13 residues. With V trimmed by 8 bases and J by 7 bases, 7 bases remained unmatched. CDR3 coding DNA: TGTGCCCTCGGACTAGCGGGGGAGCGGACCCAGTACTTC. Translating it yields CALGLAGERTQYF.

The chain couples TRBV7-2 to TRBJ2-1; D is unresolved. This CDR3 is 12 amino acids long. CDR1 and CDR2 (germline): SGHTA, FQGNSA. V was trimmed by 0 bases and J by 6 bases, leaving 3 bases between them. CDR3 sequence: CASSLAPNEQFF. The CDR3, as DNA: TGTGCCAGCAGCTTAGCCCCCAATGAGCAGTTCTTC.

The chain recombines TRBV11-3 with TRBJ2-3; 9 nucleotides line up with TRBD1. V lost 5 bases and J lost 5; bases outside the gene matches: 8. CDR1 and CDR2 from the germline V gene are SGHNT and YENEEA. The CDR3 consists of 15 residues. CDR3 region: CASSPVTGGKDTQYF. CDR3 sequence (DNA): TGTGCCAGCAGCCCGGTCACAGGGGGCAAAGATACGCAGTATTTT.

The chain recombines TRBV11-1 with TRBJ1-1, with 7 nucleotides matching TRBD1. J gave up 5 bases and V 5 bases, and 5 bases lay outside the gene matches. The CDR3 consists of 13 residues. Germline V CDR1 and CDR2: SGHAT, FQDESV (reference sequence). DNA for the CDR3: TGTGCCAGCAGCCGGAGGGGGCATACTGAAGCTTTCTTT. The encoded protein is CASSRRGHTEAFF. The full variable domain, completed using reference TRBV11-1 and TRBJ1-1, is EAEVAQSPRYKITEKSQAVAFWCDPISGHATLYWYRQILGQGPELLVQFQDESVVDDSQLPKDRFSAERLKGVDSTLKIQPAELGDSAMYLCASSRRGHTEAFFGQGTRLTVV.

The chain has TRBV6-6 and TRBJ1-2, with 8 bases fitting TRBD1. There are 14 residues in the CDR3. Germline values: CDR1 MNHNY, CDR2 SVGAGI (reference sequence). The J segment lost 4 bases and the V segment lost 6 bases, leaving 7 bases of the junction unmatched. Written as DNA, the CDR3 is TGTGCCAGCAGCGGACAGGGAGGATCCTATGGCTACACCTTC. It specifies CASSGQGGSYGYTF.

The chain links TRBV9 to TRBJ1-5, with D possibly being TRBD1 (5 bases). The V end lost 3 bases, the J end lost 3 bases, and 13 bases lay between the germline ends. The CDR3 has 15 residues. CDR1 is SGDLS, CDR2 YYNGEE, per germline. The CDR3 region is CASSEEGRNNQPQHF. The CDR3 DNA is TGTGCCAGCAGCGAGGAGGGACGGAACAATCAGCCCCAGCATTTT.

V usage is TRBV7-2 and J usage is TRBJ2-3; no firm D call. The germline gives CDR1 SGHTA, CDR2 FQGNSA. Trimming cost V 0 bases and J 4 bases, with 5 bases left between them. The CDR3 runs 13 residues. CDR3 DNA: TGTGCCAGCAGCTTAGCGATGGCAGATACGCAGTATTTT. This codes for CASSLAMADTQYF.

The chain has TRBV19 and TRBJ1-5; D remains ambiguous. The CDR3 contains 16 residues. Germline CDR1 and CDR2: LNHDA and SQIVND (reference sequence). The V and J ends lost 3 bases and 4 bases respectively, with 16 bases between them. CDR3 bases: TGTGCCAGTAGTATGGCACACACCACAGAAAATCAGCCCCAGCATTTT. Protein: CASSMAHTTENQPQHF.

The chain links TRBV14 to TRBJ2-5, with a weak D call TRBD2 (6 bases). V was pared by 3 bases and J by 0 bases, with 14 bases between. Germline CDR1 is SGHDN and CDR2 is FVKESK. This CDR3 region has 16 residues. CDR3 amino acids: CASSHPTAGYQETQYF. The CDR3 DNA sequence: TGTGCCAGCAGCCACCCGACTGCGGGGTACCAAGAGACCCAGTACTTC.

This chain links TRBV30 with TRBJ1-1, with D tentatively TRBD1 (5 bases). Germline CDR1 is GTSNPN and CDR2 is SVGIG (reference sequence). The CDR3 spans 14 residues. V lost 0 bases and J 3 bases, leaving 11 bases between the germline ends. The CDR3 loop is CAWSVRRGDTEAFF. The CDR3 coding sequence is TGTGCCTGGAGTGTAAGAAGGGGAGACACTGAAGCTTTCTTT.

The chain couples TRBV20-1 to TRBJ1-1; 8 positions agree with TRBD1. Germline CDR1 DFQATT, CDR2 SNEGSKA (reference sequence). CDR3 length: 18 residues. J gave up 1 base and V 0 bases, and 13 bases lay outside the gene matches. Here the CDR3 reads CSARDRRWTGRGNTEAFF. The CDR3 nucleotides read TGCAGTGCTAGAGACCGGCGTTGGACAGGGAGGGGGAACACTGAAGCTTTCTTT.

The V gene is TRBV5-1, the J gene TRBJ2-3, with D maybe TRBD1 (6 bases). The CDR3 has 14 residues. Trimming shortened V by 3 bases and J by 2 bases, and 10 bases separated the two germline ends. Germline CDR1 SGHRS, CDR2 YFSETQ. CDR3 residues: CASSSGVVTDTQYF. CDR3 nucleotide sequence: TGCGCCAGCAGCTCAGGGGTCGTCACAGATACGCAGTATTTT.

The rearrangement uses TRBV12-3 or TRBV12-4 and TRBJ1-1; perhaps TRBD1 as D (5 bases). The CDR3 contains 13 residues. V lost 8 bases and J 9 bases, leaving 19 bases between the germline ends. The CDR3 nucleotides are TGTGCCAGCGGAATGGCGACAGTTCTAAAAGCTTTCTTT. It yields the protein CASGMATVLKAFF.

CDR3: CASSPGSGVVETQYF. In nucleotides, the CDR3 is TGCGCCAGCAGCCCAGGTAGCGGGGTGGTTGAGACCCAGTACTTC. This chain joins TRBV4-3 and TRBJ2-5, with 8 bases aligning to TRBD2. In germline, CDR1 is LGHNA, CDR2 YSLEER. This CDR3 is built from 15 residues. J gave up 5 bases and V 4 bases, and 9 bases lay outside the gene matches.

The rearrangement links TRBV5-1 to TRBJ2-7, with 7 nucleotides matching TRBD2. The J segment lost 2 bases and the V segment lost 4 bases, leaving 9 bases of the junction unmatched. Germline CDR1 reads SGHRS; CDR2 reads YFSETQ. This CDR3 region has 15 residues. The CDR3 DNA is TGCGCCAGCAGCCCACGGGGGGTATCTACCTACGAGCAGTACTTC. Protein sequence: CASSPRGVSTYEQYF.

The CDR3, as DNA: TGTGCCAGCAGCCAAGATCCCGGCAACTACGAGCAGTACTTC. It encodes CASSQDPGNYEQYF. The chain has TRBV4-2 and TRBJ2-7, with unresolved D. V was clipped by 0 bases and J by 3 bases, with 9 bases between them. Germline CDR1 and CDR2: LGHNA and YNFKEQ. This CDR3 comprises 14 residues.